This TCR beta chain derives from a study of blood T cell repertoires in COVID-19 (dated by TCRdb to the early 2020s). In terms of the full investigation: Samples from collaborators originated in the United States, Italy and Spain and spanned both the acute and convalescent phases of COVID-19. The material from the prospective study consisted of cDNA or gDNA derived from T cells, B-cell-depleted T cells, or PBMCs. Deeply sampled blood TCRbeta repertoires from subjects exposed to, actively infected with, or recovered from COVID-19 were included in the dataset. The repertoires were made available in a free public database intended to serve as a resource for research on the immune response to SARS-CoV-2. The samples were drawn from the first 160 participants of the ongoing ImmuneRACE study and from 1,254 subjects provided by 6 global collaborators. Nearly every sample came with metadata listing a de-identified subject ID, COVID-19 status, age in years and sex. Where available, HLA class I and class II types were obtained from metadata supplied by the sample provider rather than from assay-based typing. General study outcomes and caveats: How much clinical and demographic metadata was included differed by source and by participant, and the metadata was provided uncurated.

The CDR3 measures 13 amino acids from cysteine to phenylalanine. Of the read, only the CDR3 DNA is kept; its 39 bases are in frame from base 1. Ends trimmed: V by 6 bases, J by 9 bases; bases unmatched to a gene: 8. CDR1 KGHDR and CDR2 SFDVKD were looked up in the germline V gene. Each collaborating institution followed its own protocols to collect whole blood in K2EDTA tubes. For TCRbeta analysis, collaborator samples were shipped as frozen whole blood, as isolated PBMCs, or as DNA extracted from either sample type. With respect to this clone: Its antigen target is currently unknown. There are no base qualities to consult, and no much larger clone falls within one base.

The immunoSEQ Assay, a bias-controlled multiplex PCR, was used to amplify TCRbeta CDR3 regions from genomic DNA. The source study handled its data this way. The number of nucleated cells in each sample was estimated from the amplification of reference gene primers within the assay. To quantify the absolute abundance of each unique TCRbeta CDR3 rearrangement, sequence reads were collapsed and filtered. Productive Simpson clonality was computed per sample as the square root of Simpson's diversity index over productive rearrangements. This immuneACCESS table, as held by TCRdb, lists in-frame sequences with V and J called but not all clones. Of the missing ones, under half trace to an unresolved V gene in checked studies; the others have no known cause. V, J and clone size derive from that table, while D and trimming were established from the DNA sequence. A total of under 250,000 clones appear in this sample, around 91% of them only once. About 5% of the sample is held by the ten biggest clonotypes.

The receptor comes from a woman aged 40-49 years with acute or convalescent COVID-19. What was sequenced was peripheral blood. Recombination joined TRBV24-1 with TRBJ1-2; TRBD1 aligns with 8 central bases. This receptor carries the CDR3 CATSQGARSSYTF. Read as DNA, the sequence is TGTGCCACCAGTCAGGGGGCGCGAAGTAGCTACACCTTC.